This T cell receptor (beta chain) comes out of a study of T cell responses to AZD1222 COVID-19 vaccine. The study's findings and limits: White British ancestry dominated among donors, who included more females, and clonal diversity was possibly underestimated. Once two AZD1222 doses were given, Spike-specific TCR breadth and depth went up. Unmutated regions of variants are reportedly targeted by nearly half of spike-specific TCRs.

CDR1 and CDR2 (germline): LNHDA, SQIVND (reference sequence). The CDR3 length is 12 residues. V was pared by 5 bases and J by 0 bases, with 5 bases between. Notes on this clone: Its antigen is currently unknown.

TCRdb keeps only in-frame clones here, not all; method: immunoSEQ multiplex PCR. This sample has some 96,000 clones, with 80% to 90% found just once. The sequence derives from an adult in good health. The material was peripheral blood, obtained on day 0 of AZD1222 vaccination. The rearrangement uses TRBV19 and TRBJ2-7, with no clear D. CDR3 sequence (DNA): TGTGCCAGTAGTCGAAGCTCCTACGAGCAGTACTTC. Its translation is CASSRSSYEQYF.